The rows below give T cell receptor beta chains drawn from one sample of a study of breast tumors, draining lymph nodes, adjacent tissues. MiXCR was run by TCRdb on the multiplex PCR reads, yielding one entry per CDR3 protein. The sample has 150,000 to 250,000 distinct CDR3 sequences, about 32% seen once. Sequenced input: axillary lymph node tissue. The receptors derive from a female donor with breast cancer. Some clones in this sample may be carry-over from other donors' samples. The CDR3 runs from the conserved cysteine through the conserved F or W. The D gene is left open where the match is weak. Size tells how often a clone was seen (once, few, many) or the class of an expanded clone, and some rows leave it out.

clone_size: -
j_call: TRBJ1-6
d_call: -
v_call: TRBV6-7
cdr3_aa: CASSYSTALQGCLHF
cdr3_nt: TGTGCCAGCAGTTACTCCACAGCGCTGCAAGGCTGTCTCCACTTT

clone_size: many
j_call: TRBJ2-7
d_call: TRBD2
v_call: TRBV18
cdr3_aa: CASSPGVAGTNEQYF
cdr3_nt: TGTGCCAGCTCACCAGGGGTAGCGGGAACCAACGAGCAGTACTTC

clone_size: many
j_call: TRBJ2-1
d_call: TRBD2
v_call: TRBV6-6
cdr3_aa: CASVAGGLSSDEQFF
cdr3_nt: TGTGCCAGCGTAGCGGGAGGGCTTTCTAGTGATGAGCAGTTCTTC

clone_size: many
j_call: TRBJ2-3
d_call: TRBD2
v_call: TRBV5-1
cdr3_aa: CASSSPDVAGGLGVQYF
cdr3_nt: TGCGCCAGCAGCTCCCCCGATGTAGCGGGGGGGCTGGGAGTGCAGTATTTT

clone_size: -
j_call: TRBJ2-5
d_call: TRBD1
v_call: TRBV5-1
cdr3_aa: CASSDRVSSNTQYF
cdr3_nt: TGCGCCAGCAGCGACAGGGTATCCTCAAACACCCAGTACTTC

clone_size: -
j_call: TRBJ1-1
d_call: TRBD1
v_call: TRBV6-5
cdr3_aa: CASSQGGIGSTEAFF
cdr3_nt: TGTGCCAGCAGTCAAGGGGGCATCGGTAGCACTGAAGCTTTCTTT

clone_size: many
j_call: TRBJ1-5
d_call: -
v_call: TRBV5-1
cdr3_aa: CASSLDGAGNQPQHF
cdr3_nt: TGCGCCAGCAGCTTGGATGGGGCCGGCAATCAGCCCCAGCATTTT

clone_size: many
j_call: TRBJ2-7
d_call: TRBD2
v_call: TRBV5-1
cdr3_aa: CASSVSGTSGGRGEQYF
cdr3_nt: TGCGCCAGCAGCGTCTCCGGGACTAGCGGGGGCAGGGGCGAGCAGTACTTC

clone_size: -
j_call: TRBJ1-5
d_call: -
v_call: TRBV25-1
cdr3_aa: CACSASTGESNQPQHF
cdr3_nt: -

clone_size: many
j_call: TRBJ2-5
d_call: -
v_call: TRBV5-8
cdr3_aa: CASSFEARETQYF
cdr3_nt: TGTGCCAGCAGCTTTGAAGCGAGAGAGACCCAGTACTTC

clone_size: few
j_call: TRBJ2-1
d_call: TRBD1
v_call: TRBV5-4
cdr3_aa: CASSPGTGVRQEQFF
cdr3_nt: TGTGCCAGCAGCCCCGGGACAGGGGTCCGCCAGGAGCAGTTCTTC

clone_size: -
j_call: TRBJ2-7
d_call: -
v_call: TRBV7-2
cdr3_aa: CASSTTTPYEQYF
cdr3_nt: TGTGCCAGCAGCACGACAACGCCCTACGAGCAGTACTTC

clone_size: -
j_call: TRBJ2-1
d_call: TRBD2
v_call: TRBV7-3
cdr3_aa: CASSSGLAGSYSEQFF
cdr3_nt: TGTGCCAGCAGCTCGGGACTAGCGGGCTCCTACAGTGAGCAGTTCTTC

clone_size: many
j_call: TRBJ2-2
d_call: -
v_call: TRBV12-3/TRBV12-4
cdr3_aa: CASSLAEEGTGELFF
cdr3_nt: TGTGCCAGCAGTTTGGCGGAGGAGGGAACCGGGGAGCTGTTTTTT

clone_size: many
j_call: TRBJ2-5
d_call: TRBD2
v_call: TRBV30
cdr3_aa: CASRTSGIETQYF
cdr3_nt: TGTGCCTCCAGGACTAGCGGGATCGAGACCCAGTACTTC

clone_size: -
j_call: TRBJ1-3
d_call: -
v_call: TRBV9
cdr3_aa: CASSAQGYGGNTIYF
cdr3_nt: TGTGCCAGCAGCGCGCAGGGTTATGGTGGAAACACCATATATTTT

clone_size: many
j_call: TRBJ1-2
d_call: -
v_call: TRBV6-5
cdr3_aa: CASRRGSGYTF
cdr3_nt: TGTGCCAGCAGGAGGGGGTCCGGCTACACCTTC

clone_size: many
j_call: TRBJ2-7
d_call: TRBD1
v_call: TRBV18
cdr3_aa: CASSQRTGGDEQYF
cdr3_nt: TGTGCCAGCTCACAACGGACAGGGGGCGACGAGCAGTACTTC

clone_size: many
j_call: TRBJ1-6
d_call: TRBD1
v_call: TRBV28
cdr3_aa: CASRPGQAYNSPLHF
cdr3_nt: TGTGCCAGCAGGCCAGGACAGGCCTATAATTCACCCCTCCACTTT

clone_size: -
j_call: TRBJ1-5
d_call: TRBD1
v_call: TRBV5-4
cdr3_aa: CASSLGGQGSSQPQHF
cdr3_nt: TGTGCCAGCAGCTTGGGGGGACAGGGAAGCAGTCAGCCCCAGCATTTT

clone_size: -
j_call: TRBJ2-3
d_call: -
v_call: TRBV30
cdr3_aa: CAWSVNGVADTQYF
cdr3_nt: TGTGCCTGGAGTGTAAATGGGGTTGCAGATACGCAGTATTTT

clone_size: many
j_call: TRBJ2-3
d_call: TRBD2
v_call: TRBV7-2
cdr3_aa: CASSLGAGGGLADTQYF
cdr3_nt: TGTGCCAGCAGCTTAGGAGCCGGGGGGGGCCTAGCAGATACGCAGTATTTT

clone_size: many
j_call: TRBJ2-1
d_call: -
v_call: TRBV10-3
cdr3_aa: CAISEFGAGSYNEQFF
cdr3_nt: TGTGCCATCAGTGAGTTTGGGGCGGGCAGCTACAATGAGCAGTTCTTC

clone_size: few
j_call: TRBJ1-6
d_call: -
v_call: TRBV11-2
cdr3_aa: CASSLDGEAPSNSPLHF
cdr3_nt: TGTGCCAGCAGCTTAGATGGGGAGGCCCCTTCGAATTCACCCCTCCACTTT

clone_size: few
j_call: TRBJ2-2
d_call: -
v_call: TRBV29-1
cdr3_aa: CSAGELFF
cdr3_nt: TGCAGTGCCGGGGAGCTGTTTTTT

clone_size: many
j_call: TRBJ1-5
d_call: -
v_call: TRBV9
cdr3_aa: CASSVGGVNQPQHF
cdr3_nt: TGTGCCAGCAGCGTAGGTGGGGTGAATCAGCCCCAGCATTTT

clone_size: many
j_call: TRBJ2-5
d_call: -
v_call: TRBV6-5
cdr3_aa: CASSYSPEYQETQYF
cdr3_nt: TGTGCCAGCAGTTACTCCCCCGAATACCAAGAGACCCAGTACTTC

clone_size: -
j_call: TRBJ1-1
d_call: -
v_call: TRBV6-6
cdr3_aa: CASSYSILSGGGTEAFF
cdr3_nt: TGTGCCAGCAGTTACTCGATTCTAAGTGGGGGAGGAACTGAAGCTTTCTTT

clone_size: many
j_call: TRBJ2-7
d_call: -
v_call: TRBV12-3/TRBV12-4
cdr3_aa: CASSPTIRDSHEQYF
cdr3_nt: TGTGCCAGCAGTCCAACCATCCGGGACTCTCATGAGCAGTACTTC

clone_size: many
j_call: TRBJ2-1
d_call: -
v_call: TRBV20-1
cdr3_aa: CSARVPSVNEQFF
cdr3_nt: TGCAGTGCTAGAGTCCCTAGCGTCAATGAGCAGTTCTTC

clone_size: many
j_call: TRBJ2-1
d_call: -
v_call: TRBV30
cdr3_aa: CAWSLRGDEQFF
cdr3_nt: TGTGCCTGGAGCCTCCGAGGGGATGAGCAGTTCTTC

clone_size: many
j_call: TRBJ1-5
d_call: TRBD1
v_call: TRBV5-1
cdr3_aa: CASSLGTGDSNQPQHF
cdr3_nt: TGCGCCAGCAGCTTGGGGACAGGGGATAGCAATCAGCCCCAGCATTTT

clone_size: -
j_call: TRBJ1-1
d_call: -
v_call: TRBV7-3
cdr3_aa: CASSPSGFTEAFF
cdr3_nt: TGTGCCAGCAGCCCGTCGGGTTTCACTGAAGCTTTCTTT

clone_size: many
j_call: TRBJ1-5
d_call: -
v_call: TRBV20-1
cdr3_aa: CSASQSRGNQPQHF
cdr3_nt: TGCAGTGCTAGTCAGTCGAGGGGCAATCAGCCCCAGCATTTT

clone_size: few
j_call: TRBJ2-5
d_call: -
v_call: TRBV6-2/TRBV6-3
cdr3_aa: CASSADRHKETQYF
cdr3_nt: TGTGCCAGCAGTGCGGACAGACATAAAGAGACCCAGTACTTC

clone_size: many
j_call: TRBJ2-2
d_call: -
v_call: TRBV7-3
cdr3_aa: CASSLIQNTGELFF
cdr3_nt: TGTGCCAGCAGCTTAATACAGAACACCGGGGAGCTGTTTTTT

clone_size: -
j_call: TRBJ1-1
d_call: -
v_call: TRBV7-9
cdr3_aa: CASSWGVGVNTEAFF
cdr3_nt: TGTGCCAGCAGCTGGGGGGTCGGCGTGAACACTGAAGCTTTCTTT

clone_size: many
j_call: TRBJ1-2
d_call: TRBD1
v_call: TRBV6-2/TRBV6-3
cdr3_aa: CASSRPPDRGSLGGYTF
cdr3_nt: TGTGCCAGCAGCCGGCCCCCGGACAGGGGAAGTCTCGGTGGCTACACCTTC

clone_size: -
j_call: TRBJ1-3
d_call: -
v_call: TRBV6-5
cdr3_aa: CASSLLGSGNTIYF
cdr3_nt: TGTGCCAGCAGCCTTCTTGGGTCTGGAAACACCATATATTTT

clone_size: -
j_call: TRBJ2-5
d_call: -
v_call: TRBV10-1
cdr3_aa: CASSDWDPSSGETQYF
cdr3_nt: TGCGCCAGCAGTGATTGGGATCCGAGTTCTGGAGAGACCCAGTACTTC

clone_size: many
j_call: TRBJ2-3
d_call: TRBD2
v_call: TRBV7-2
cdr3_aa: CASSLAVLAGVTDTQYF
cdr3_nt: TGTGCCAGCAGCTTAGCAGTTCTAGCGGGAGTCACAGATACGCAGTATTTT

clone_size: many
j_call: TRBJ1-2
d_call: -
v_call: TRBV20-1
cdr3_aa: CSAKVRGYTF
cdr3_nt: TGCAGTGCAAAGGTCCGAGGCTACACCTTC

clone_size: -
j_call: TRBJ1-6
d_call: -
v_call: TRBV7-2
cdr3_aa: CASSQPGSPLHF
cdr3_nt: TGTGCCAGCAGCCAACCAGGTTCACCCCTCCACTTT

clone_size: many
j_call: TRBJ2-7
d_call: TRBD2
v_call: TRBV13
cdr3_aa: CASSSIGGLAGGYEQYF
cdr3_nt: TGTGCCAGCAGCTCCATAGGGGGACTAGCGGGGGGGTACGAGCAGTACTTC

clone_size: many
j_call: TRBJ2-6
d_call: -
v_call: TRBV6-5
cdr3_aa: CASSYGPSSGANVLTF
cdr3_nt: TGTGCCAGCAGTTACGGCCCGAGCTCTGGGGCCAACGTCCTGACTTTC

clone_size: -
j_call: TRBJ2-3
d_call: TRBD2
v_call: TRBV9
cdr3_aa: CASRRAGVGTQYF
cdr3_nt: TGTGCCAGCAGGAGAGCGGGAGTGGGTACGCAGTATTTT

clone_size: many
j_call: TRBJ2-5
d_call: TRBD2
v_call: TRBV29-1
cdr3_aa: CSVVTSGVETQYF
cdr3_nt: TGCAGCGTTGTGACTAGCGGGGTCGAGACCCAGTACTTC